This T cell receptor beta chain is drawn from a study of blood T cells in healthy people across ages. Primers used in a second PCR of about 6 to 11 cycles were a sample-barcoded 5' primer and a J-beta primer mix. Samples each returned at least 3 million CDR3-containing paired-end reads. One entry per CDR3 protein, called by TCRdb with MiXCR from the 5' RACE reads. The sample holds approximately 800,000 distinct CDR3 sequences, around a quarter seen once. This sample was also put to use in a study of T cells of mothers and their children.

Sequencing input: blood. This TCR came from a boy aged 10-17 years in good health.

This chain's CDR3 is CASSVARQGANYGYTF. In DNA form, the CDR3 reads TGTGCCAGCAGCGTAGCTAGACAGGGGGCTAACTATGGCTACACCTTC. The rearrangement links TRBV9 to TRBJ1-2; 9 nucleotides agree with TRBD1. The V and J ends lost 0 bases and 0 bases, in that order; junction bases with no gene match: 3. The CDR3 is 16 residues long. CDR1 and CDR2 (germline): SGDLS, YYNGEE. Variable domain in full (rest from reference TRBV9 and TRBJ1-2): DSGVTQTPKHLITATGQRVTLRCSPRSGDLSVYWYQQSLDQGLQFLIQYYNGEERAKGNILERFSAQQFPDLHSELNLSSLELGDSALYFCASSVARQGANYGYTFGSGTRLTVV.